This T cell receptor beta chain was identified during a study of blood T cell repertoires in COVID-19. Profiling relied on immunoSEQ multiplex PCR, and the TCRdb table lists in-frame clones only, not all of them. The repertoire includes around 290,000 clones, around 90% of them detected once, and 1.5% to 2% sits in the top ten. Before being deemed recovered, Cohort 3 donors had two negative PCRs, clearance, or symptom resolution. CDR1 is DFQATT and CDR2 is SNEGSKA in the germline V gene (reference sequence). CDR3 length equals 8 residues. Trimming left V 7 bases short and J 11 bases short, with 8 bases between.

The chain combines TRBV20-1 with TRBJ1-1; D is unclear. The sample taken for sequencing was PBMCs or T cells enriched from blood (not recorded which). The sequence came from a woman aged 40 to 50 who had recovered from COVID-19. DNA of the CDR3: TGCAGTGGGAGCGGGGCTTTCTTT. Protein: CSGSGAFF.